The TCR beta chain described here comes from a study of blood T cells in healthy people across ages (dated by TCRdb to between 2014 and 2017). Turning to the overall study: Template switching captured roughly one uniquely barcoded TCR beta cDNA molecule per two T cells in model experiments. Age-related changes in TCR beta repertoire diversity were measured in the study by deep sequencing normalized with unique cDNA molecular identifiers. The donors were split into four age groups: young (average 16 years), middle-aged (39), aged (around 67) and long-lived (approximately 89). To avoid experimental bias, donors of different ages were spread randomly across the sequencing lanes. Two additional independent replicas of 1 million unique cDNA reads from the same blood draw were analyzed for two donors (one aged 18 to 30 and one aged 80 or older).

The full study reports these points: Observed TCR beta diversity per million T cells fell roughly linearly with age, and a significant reduction was already apparent by age about 43. Because donor CMV infection status was unknown, age-related changes in expanded clonotypes were potentially confounded. Because profiling used bulk unsorted PBMCs, naive and antigen-experienced compartments could not be compared conclusively. Observed TCR beta diversity correlated strongly with the percentage of naive T cells measured by flow cytometry. Compared with the aged group, more naive CD4+ T cells, fewer expanded clones and increased TCR diversity were shown by the long-lived group, suggesting age selection. Estimates of total diversity from one million sequenced T cells were regarded as lower bounds and underestimates.

The library was built by means of 5' RACE. Sequencing instrument: Illumina HiSeq 2500. A second roughly 6 to 12 cycle PCR used a sample-barcoded 5' primer and a J-beta primer mix. A template-switch 5' adaptor carrying 12 random nucleotides introduced a unique molecular identifier onto each TCR beta cDNA molecule. At least 2.5 million CDR3-containing paired-end reads were obtained from each sample. The Mint cDNA synthesis kit, primed by a TRBC-specific oligonucleotide, was used to synthesize first-strand cDNA from all RNA. Following uracil-DNA glycosylase treatment, all cDNA underwent a first 18-cycle PCR with the universal primers M1SS and BC2_uni_R. As for how the authors treated the data: Each sample was normalized by randomly selecting 1 million high-quality reads, each carrying a distinct molecular identifier. Reads sharing molecular identifiers were discarded rather than binned into consensus sequences. MiTCR, set to a Q25 quality threshold and the strictest error-elimination algorithm, was used for CDR3 identification, clonotype clustering and error correction. A nonparametric unseen species model using Euler transformation provided a lower-bound estimate of total TCR beta diversity. The public reads were reanalyzed by TCRdb: fastp trimming at Q25, MiXCR alignment, in-frame beta chains only. Every distinct CDR3 protein forms one entry, paired with its most common genes and DNA. Here the V and J calls rest on TCRdb's processing, not on the authors' analysis. This sample comprises about 1.5 million distinct CDR3 sequences, around 40% of them detected only once. About 3.8% of the sample is in the top ten clones.

The CDR3 has 14 amino acids, counting the end cysteine and phenylalanine. Of the read, only the CDR3 DNA is kept; its 42 bases are in frame from base 1. Unmatched junction bases come to 11, with V trimmed by 5 bases and J by 7 bases. As encoded in the germline V gene, CDR1 is SGHVS while CDR2 is FNYEAQ. Donors were a few dozen systemically healthy Caucasian individuals from Russia aged roughly 6 to 90 years. Each donor gave about 9.2 milliliters of peripheral blood, drawn into EDTA-treated Vacutainer tubes. Ficoll-Paque density-gradient centrifugation was used to isolate PBMCs, with at least 6 million per sample. Total RNA was extracted from PBMCs with Trizol reagent, with at least 6 micrograms obtained per sample. The percentages of naive CD45RAhigh/CD27high T cells were determined by flow cytometry on a PBMC aliquot from every donor. There are a few counts of this clonotype. No antigen is known for it. The sample holds no much larger clone one base away, and base qualities are not on file.

The rearrangement combines TRBV7-6 with TRBJ2-7; 7 central bases correspond to TRBD2. The clonotype comes from a woman aged 18-35 years in good health. Sequences were obtained from blood. The nucleotide sequence is TGTGCCAGCAGCCCGGGGGGAACCTACAATGAGCAGTACTTC. Translated, this is CASSPGGTYNEQYF.